This T cell receptor (beta chain) was observed in a study of Tregs in tolerant kidney transplant recipients. The germline V gene encodes CDR1 MDHEN and CDR2 SYDVKM. This CDR3 is 14 amino acids long. V lost 6 bases and J lost 3, with 14 bases in between. A note on this clone: Its antigen is undetermined. The sample contains more than one DNA sequence encoding this CDR3.

Unstimulated regulatory T cells (CD4+CD25+CD127-), CD4+CD25- non-regulatory cells, CD4 and CD8 cells were FACS-sorted from thawed PBMCs. Before regulatory T cell sorting, thawed PBMCs rested overnight at 37°C in roughly 200 IU/ml IL-2. Produced via immunoSEQ multiplex PCR; TCRdb's table is partial and in-frame only. The table records 75,000 to 85,000 clones, approximately 90% of them present only once. Whole-study results and caveats: This study did not directly address biological reproducibility. The small number of patients limits these findings pending further validation.

This TCR came from a human donor who received a combined kidney and bone marrow transplant. The sample here was Tregs from blood, taken before the transplant. The chain has TRBV28 and TRBJ1-2; D may be TRBD1 (5 bases). The CDR3 sequence is CASSLIGAHYGYTF. DNA of the CDR3: TGTGCCAGCAGCTTAATAGGGGCCCACTATGGCTACACCTTC.